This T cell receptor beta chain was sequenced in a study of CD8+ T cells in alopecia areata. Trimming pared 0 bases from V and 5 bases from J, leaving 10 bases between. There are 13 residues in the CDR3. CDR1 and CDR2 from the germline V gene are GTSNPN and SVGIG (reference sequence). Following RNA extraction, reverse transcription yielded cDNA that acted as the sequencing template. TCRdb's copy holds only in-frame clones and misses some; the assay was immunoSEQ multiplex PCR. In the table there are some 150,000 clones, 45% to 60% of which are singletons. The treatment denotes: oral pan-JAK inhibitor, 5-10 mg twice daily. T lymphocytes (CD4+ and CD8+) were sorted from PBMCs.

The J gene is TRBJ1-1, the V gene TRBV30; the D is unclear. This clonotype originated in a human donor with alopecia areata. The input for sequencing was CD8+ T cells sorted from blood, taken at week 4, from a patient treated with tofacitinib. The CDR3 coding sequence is TGTGCCTGGAGTGTTCTGCTGGAGACTGAAGCTTTCTTT. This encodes CAWSVLLETEAFF.